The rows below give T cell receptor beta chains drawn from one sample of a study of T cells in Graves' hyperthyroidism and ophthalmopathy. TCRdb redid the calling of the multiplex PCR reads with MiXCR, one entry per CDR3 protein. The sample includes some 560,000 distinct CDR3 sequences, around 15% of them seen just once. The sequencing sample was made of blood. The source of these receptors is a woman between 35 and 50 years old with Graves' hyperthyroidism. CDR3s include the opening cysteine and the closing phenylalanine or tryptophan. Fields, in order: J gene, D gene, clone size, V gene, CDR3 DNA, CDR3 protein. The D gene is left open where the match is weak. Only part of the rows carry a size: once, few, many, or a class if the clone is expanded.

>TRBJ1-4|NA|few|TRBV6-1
TGTGCCAGCAAGAAGGACGCTAATGAAAAACTGTTTTTT
CASKKDANEKLFF
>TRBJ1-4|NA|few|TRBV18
TGTGCCAGCTTAGATCCAACTAATGAAAAACTGTTTTTT
CASLDPTNEKLFF
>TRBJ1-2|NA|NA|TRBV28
TGTGCCAGCAGTTTCCCGGACAGCCTCACCTTC
CASSFPDSLTF
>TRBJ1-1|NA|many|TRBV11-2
TGTGCCAGCAGCTTACTAGGGGCTGAAGCTTTCTTT
CASSLLGAEAFF
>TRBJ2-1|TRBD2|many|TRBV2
TGTGCCAGCAGTGAACTAGCGGGAGGATCGAATGAGCAGTTCTTC
CASSELAGGSNEQFF
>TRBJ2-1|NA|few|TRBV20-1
TGCAGTGCCGAAGGGGGAGAAGCTCGGTTCTTC
CSAEGGEARFF
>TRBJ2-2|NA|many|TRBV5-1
TGCGCCAGCAGCCTCTCCGCGGGTGAGACCGGGGAGCTGTTTTTT
CASSLSAGETGELFF
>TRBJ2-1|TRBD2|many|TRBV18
TGTGCCAGCTCAGCTAGCGGGAGTTGGAATGAGCAGTTCTTC
CASSASGSWNEQFF
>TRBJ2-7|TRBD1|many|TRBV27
TGTGCCAGCCGCGGGACAGGGAACTACGAGCAGTACTTC
CASRGTGNYEQYF
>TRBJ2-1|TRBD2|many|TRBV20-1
TGCAGTGCTAGTGCCCCCACTAGCGGGAGGGCGATTGAGCAGTTCTTC
CSASAPTSGRAIEQFF
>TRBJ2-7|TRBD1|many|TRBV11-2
TGTGCCAGCAGCTTGGGACAGGCCACGCGTGAGCAGTACTTC
CASSLGQATREQYF
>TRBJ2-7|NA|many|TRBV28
TGTGCCAGCAGTTCGACCGGGACACCATCCTACGAGCAGTACTTC
CASSSTGTPSYEQYF
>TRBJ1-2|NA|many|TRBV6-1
TGTGCCAGCCAAGGTTCCTTGGGTGGCTACACCTTC
CASQGSLGGYTF
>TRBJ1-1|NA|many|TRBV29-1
TGCAGCGGTTCGCTGGGGGGGATCACTGAAGCTTTCTTT
CSGSLGGITEAFF
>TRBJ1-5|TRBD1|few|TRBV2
TGTGCCAGCAGCGTTCAGGGGGCGAAGCCCCAGCATTTT
CASSVQGAKPQHF
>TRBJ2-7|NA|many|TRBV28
TGTGCCAGCAGTTACAGCACCTACGAGCAGTACTTC
CASSYSTYEQYF
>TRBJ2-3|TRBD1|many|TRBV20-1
TGCAGTGCTACCGGGACAGGGGGTACAGATACGCAGTATTTT
CSATGTGGTDTQYF
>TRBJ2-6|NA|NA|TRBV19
TGTGCCAGTAGTATTTCGAGTCAGAAGAGCTCTGGGGCCAACGTCCTGACTTTC
CASSISSQKSSGANVLTF
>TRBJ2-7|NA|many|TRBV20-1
TGCAGTGCTAGAGGGAGGGCCGGATACGAGCAGTACTTC
CSARGRAGYEQYF
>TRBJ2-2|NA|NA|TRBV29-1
TGCAGCGTTGATCCAGGGTGGACCGGGGAGCTGTTTTTT
CSVDPGWTGELFF
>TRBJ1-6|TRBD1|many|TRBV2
TGTGCCAGCACTGAAGGGACAGGGGGGTCACCCCTCCACTTT
CASTEGTGGSPLHF
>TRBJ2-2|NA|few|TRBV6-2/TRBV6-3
TGTGCCAGCAGTTACTCGCTTGGACTGATTTTT
CASSYSLGLIF
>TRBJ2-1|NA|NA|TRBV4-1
TGCGCCAGCAGCCAAGTGTATAGTTACAATGAGCAGTTCTTC
CASSQVYSYNEQFF
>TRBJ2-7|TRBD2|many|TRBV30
TGTGCCTGGAGGGGGACTAGCGGGAGCTCCTACGAGCAGTACTTC
CAWRGTSGSSYEQYF
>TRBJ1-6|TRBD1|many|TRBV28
TGTGCCAGCGGCCCGGGACAGGGGGCGCGAGGGCATTCACCCCTCCACTTT
CASGPGQGARGHSPLHF
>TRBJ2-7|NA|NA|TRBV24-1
TGTGCCACCAGTGATGGTATAGGGCCGACCTACGAGCAGTACTTC
CATSDGIGPTYEQYF
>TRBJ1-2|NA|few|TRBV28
TGTGCCAGCAGTTTCCGACGGGCCGGCGACTATGGCTACACCTTC
CASSFRRAGDYGYTF
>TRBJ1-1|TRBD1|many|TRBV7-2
TGTGCCAGCAGCTTGGGACAGACGACATTGAACACTGAAGCTTTCTTT
CASSLGQTTLNTEAFF